These 19 T cell receptor beta chains were sequenced from one sample in a study of blood T cells in healthy people across ages. Next came a second PCR, run for about 7 to 12 cycles, which used a sample-barcoded 5' primer along with a J-beta primer mix. From the 5' RACE reads, TCRdb called clonotypes with MiXCR, one entry per CDR3 protein. The sample holds hundreds of thousands of distinct CDR3 sequences, roughly 50% seen once. The specimen sequenced was blood. The receptor set was obtained from a man of 80 years or more in good health.

The chain joins TRBV6-2 or TRBV6-3 to TRBJ2-1; D might be TRBD2 (5 bases). V was trimmed by 2 bases and J by 13 bases, leaving 12 bases between them. CDR1 and CDR2 from the germline V gene are MNHEY and SVGEGT. CDR3 length: 12 residues. CDR3 coding DNA: TGTGCCAGCAGTTACCGGGGAATGGTCCAGTTCTTC. Translated, it gives CASSYRGMVQFF.

This clonotype was seen a few times. This chain uses TRBV7-9 with TRBJ2-7; no definite D call. Trimming removed 5 bases at V and 2 bases at J, with 10 bases between. The CDR3 runs 13 residues. Looked up from germline, CDR1 is SEHNR and CDR2 is FQNEAQ (reference sequence). The CDR3 coding sequence is TGTGCCAGCAGCCCCGACAAGACCTACGAGCAGTACTTC. It specifies CASSPDKTYEQYF.

The chain employs TRBV6-5 and TRBJ1-4, with a possible D match to TRBD1 (6 bases). Germline loops: CDR1 MNHEY, CDR2 SVGAGI. The CDR3 is 16 residues long. V was shortened by 6 bases and J by 4 bases, with 18 bases between the two germline ends. CDR3 DNA: TGTGCCAGCAGCTCCGGGCGGGGGCGCGGTAATGAAAAACTGTTTTTT. It yields the protein CASSSGRGRGNEKLFF.

The chain has TRBV3-1 and TRBJ2-2, with D unclear. The CDR3 is made up of 15 amino acids. The germline V and J ends were trimmed by 1 base and 2 bases, with 8 bases remaining between them. From germline, CDR1 is LGHDT and CDR2 YNNKEL (reference sequence). This CDR3 is CASSQGALNTGELFF. The CDR3 bases are TGTGCCAGCAGCCAAGGAGCACTTAACACCGGGGAGCTGTTTTTT.

V usage is TRBV2 and J usage is TRBJ1-4, with D uncertain. Per the germline V gene, CDR1 is SNHLY and CDR2 is FYNNEI. The CDR3 loop spans 15 amino acids. Trimming cost V 1 base and J 8 bases, with 14 bases left between them. The DNA for the CDR3 is TGTGCCAGCAGTGAAGGGGCCGGCGGAACGGAAAAACTGTTTTTT. Translated, it gives CASSEGAGGTEKLFF.

The chain links TRBV6-5 to TRBJ2-3, with a tentative D call TRBD2 (6 bases). The CDR3 contains 16 residues. Trimming left V 0 bases short and J 8 bases short, with 18 bases between. Germline loops: CDR1 MNHEY, CDR2 SVGAGI. CDR3 residues: CASSYSQGGGFITQYF. CDR3 nucleotides: TGTGCCAGCAGTTACTCTCAGGGAGGAGGTTTCATTACGCAGTATTTT.

Remarks on this clonotype: The germline gene is not matched at one end of the junction; a read error may be the cause. The chain couples TRBV14 to TRBJ2-2; either TRBD1 or TRBD2 may supply D (5 bases each). The length of the CDR3 is 19 residues. From germline, CDR1 is SGHDN and CDR2 FVKESK. This chain's CDR3 is CASSQDLTEGQVDTRELFF. The CDR3 nucleotides are TGTGCCAGCAGCCAAGATCTGACCGAGGGGCAGGTGGACACCAGGGAGCTGTTTTTT.

This clonotype was detected only a few times. The chain joins TRBV5-1 to TRBJ2-1; 10 nucleotides align to TRBD2. The CDR3 is made up of 15 amino acids. The V gene's germline CDR1 is SGHRS and CDR2 YFSETQ. Trimming took 3 bases from V and 4 from J; bases not matched to a gene: 4. The CDR3 coding sequence is TGCGCCAGCAGCTCTAGCGGGAGTGGGTACAATGAGCAGTTCTTC. Translation gives CASSSSGSGYNEQFF.

The chain uses TRBV13 and TRBJ1-6, with a weak D call TRBD1 (5 bases). The germline V and J ends were trimmed by 8 bases and 5 bases, with 22 bases remaining between them. The germline gives CDR1 PRHDT, CDR2 FYEKMQ (reference sequence). CDR3 length equals 17 residues. The CDR3 reads CASRAGDRAINNSPLHF. CDR3 coding DNA: TGTGCCAGCCGGGCGGGGGACCGGGCCATAAATAATTCACCCCTCCACTTT.

This rearrangement joins TRBV20-1 to TRBJ2-7; 7 nucleotides agree with TRBD1. V was pared by 1 base and J by 5 bases, with 17 bases of the junction left unmatched. Germline V gene lookup returns CDR1 DFQATT and CDR2 SNEGSKA (reference sequence). The CDR3 is 17 residues long. The CDR3 protein is CSARVGERPGQRHEQYF. CDR3 nucleotide sequence: TGCAGTGCTAGAGTCGGAGAAAGACCGGGACAGCGTCACGAGCAGTACTTC.

Here the CDR3 DNA reads TGTGCCAGCAGTGAGGAGGGTAGTCAGCCCCAGCATTTT. The encoded protein is CASSEEGSQPQHF. The V call is TRBV2, the J call TRBJ1-5; D uncertain. The V end was cut by 3 bases, the J end by 6 bases, with 9 bases between. CDR1 is SNHLY, CDR2 FYNNEI, per germline. This CDR3 spans 13 amino acids.

The chain recombines TRBV10-1 with TRBJ2-1, with a possible D match to TRBD2 (5 bases). The DNA end is more similar to TRBJ2-7, so the J call may be wrong. Germline loops: CDR1 WNHNN, CDR2 SYGVQD (reference sequence). The CDR3 is 12 amino acids. CDR3 in amino acids: CAGIGNKGEQYF. The CDR3 nucleotides read TGCGCCGGCATCGGGAACAAGGGCGAGCAGTACTTC.

CDR3 coding DNA: TGTGCCAGCAGTTACTCGACGACTAGCGGGTCCTACGAGCAGTACTTC. It is translated as CASSYSTTSGSYEQYF. V usage is TRBV6-5 and J usage is TRBJ2-7; 10 bases line up with TRBD2. The V and J ends lost 0 bases and 1 base, in that order; junction bases with no gene match: 3. CDR3 size: 16 residues. Germline-derived CDR1 and CDR2 are MNHEY and SVGAGI.

This clonotype came up once. The chain links TRBV25-1 to TRBJ1-5; unclear D gene. The length of the CDR3 is 15 residues. Per germline, CDR1 MGHDK and CDR2 SYGVNS. V shed 4 bases and J shed 0 bases, with 10 bases lying between them. In DNA, the CDR3 is TGTGCCAGCAGTGGAGGTTCAAATAGCAATCAGCCCCAGCATTTT. Translating it yields CASSGGSNSNQPQHF.

The chain joins TRBV6-2 or TRBV6-3 to TRBJ2-1; weak D call: TRBD2 (5 bases). The germline CDR1 and CDR2 sequences are MNHEY and SVGEGT. Deletions cut 2 bases from V and 5 bases from J, with 7 bases between. This CDR3 is built from 13 residues. The CDR3 DNA reads TGTGCCAGCAGTTACGTGCGGGACAATGAGCAGTTCTTC. It codes for CASSYVRDNEQFF.

CDR3 residues: CSAPKPGARSNEQYF. The CDR3 bases are TGCAGTGCCCCAAAGCCGGGAGCACGATCCAATGAGCAGTACTTC. The V call is TRBV20-1, the J call TRBJ2-5; perhaps TRBD2 as D (6 bases). The CDR3 contains 15 residues. Between the trimmed V and J ends, which lost 6 bases and 11 bases, there was a span of 28 bases. Germline CDR1 and CDR2: DFQATT and SNEGSKA (reference sequence).

The rearrangement joins TRBV24-1 to TRBJ2-7, with D maybe TRBD1 (6 bases). The germline V gene has CDR1 KGHDR and CDR2 SFDVKD. Trimming took 2 bases from V and 10 from J, leaving 20 bases between them. The CDR3 covers 15 residues. The CDR3 is CATSDWQQGSESQYF. The CDR3 DNA follows: TGTGCCACCAGTGATTGGCAACAGGGAAGCGAGTCCCAGTACTTC.

The CDR3 sequence is CASSPLWGAYEQYF. CDR3 DNA sequence: TGTGCCAGCAGCCCGCTTTGGGGTGCCTACGAGCAGTACTTC. The rearrangement uses TRBV7-2 and TRBJ2-7; D remains ambiguous. CDR1 is SGHTA and CDR2 is FQGNSA in the germline V gene. The CDR3 totals 14 residues. V lost 5 bases and J 2 bases, leaving 13 bases between the germline ends. The full variable domain, completed using reference TRBV7-2 and TRBJ2-7, is GAGVSQSPSNKVTEKGKDVELRCDPISGHTALYWYRQSLGQGLEFLIYFQGNSAPDKSGLPSDRFSAERTGGSVSTLTIQRTQQEDSAVYLCASSPLWGAYEQYFGPGTRLTVT.

The V call is TRBV18, the J call TRBJ1-5, with 9 nucleotides matching TRBD1. Germline CDR1 reads KGHSH; CDR2 reads LQKENI. CDR3 length equals 15 residues. V trimming: 6 bases; J trimming: 2 bases; junction bases outside the gene matches: 5. Written as DNA, the CDR3 is TGTGCCAGCTCTCAACAGGGGGCGGGCAATCAGCCCCAGCATTTT. Encoded protein: CASSQQGAGNQPQHF.